This T cell receptor beta chain was observed in a study of blood T cell repertoires in COVID-19. Germline-derived CDR1 and CDR2 are MNHEY and SMNVEV (reference sequence). This CDR3 has 14 residues. Trimming pared 4 bases from V and 3 bases from J, leaving 9 bases between. TCRdb keeps only in-frame clones here, not all; method: immunoSEQ multiplex PCR. This table holds tens of thousands of clones, more than 75% found once. The sequencing sample was made of peripheral blood. The chain uses TRBV27 and TRBJ2-2; D is perhaps TRBD1 (5 bases). The sequence came from an older woman with acute or convalescent COVID-19. The CDR3 DNA reads TGTGCCAGCAGTTCTGGACAATACACCGGGGAGCTGTTTTTT. Translated: CASSSGQYTGELFF.